This TCR beta chain was obtained from a study of T cells in Graves' hyperthyroidism and ophthalmopathy. Study overall: Sampling of peripheral blood happened at initial diagnosis, prior to any treatment.

Germline CDR1 and CDR2: SQVTM and ANQGSEA. V lost 6 bases, J lost 1 base, and 9 bases lay in between. CDR3 size: 12 residues. The authors took PBMCs from roughly 9.3 ml fresh peripheral blood. This clonotype was picked up many times. There were TCR beta CDR3 regions amplified from RNA transcripts. The HTBI primer set served for first-round RT-PCR of the TCR CDR3. TCRdb re-called the multiplex PCR reads through MiXCR, storing one row per CDR3 protein. The sample contains roughly 800,000 distinct CDR3 sequences, 35% to 45% of which appear only once. The genes are TRBV29-1 and TRBJ1-1; D uncertain. Sequencing was carried out using blood. This receptor was taken from a man aged 18 to 29 with Graves' hyperthyroidism. This chain's CDR3 is CSVKPKNTEAFF. The CDR3 region has the DNA TGCAGCGTCAAACCAAAGAACACTGAAGCTTTCTTT.